The present TCR beta chain was sequenced within a study of cytomegalovirus exposure and HLA in healthy donors. Overall study results and limits: Other equally common chains were less clonally expanded than HLA-associated TCR beta chains, a later analysis showed.

PCR used 60 Vbeta primers and 13 Jbeta primers. Sequencing was performed with immunoSEQ multiplex PCR; in TCRdb, only in-frame clones are kept and a portion is missing. The repertoire holds 100,000 to 150,000 clones, with roughly four fifths as singletons. Turning to this clone: The antigen remains unidentified.

Germline V gene data show CDR1 as LGHNA and CDR2 as YSLEER. The CDR3 contains 15 residues. With V trimmed by 4 bases and J by 2 bases, 4 bases remained unmatched. Sample: PBMCs. The genes are TRBV4-3 and TRBJ2-2; TRBD2 aligns across 7 bases. The origin of this receptor is a woman aged 50 to 65 in good health and CMV-seronegative. CDR3 bases: TGCGCCAGCAGCCTCTCGGGGGGAAACACCGGGGAGCTGTTTTTT. Its translation is CASSLSGGNTGELFF.